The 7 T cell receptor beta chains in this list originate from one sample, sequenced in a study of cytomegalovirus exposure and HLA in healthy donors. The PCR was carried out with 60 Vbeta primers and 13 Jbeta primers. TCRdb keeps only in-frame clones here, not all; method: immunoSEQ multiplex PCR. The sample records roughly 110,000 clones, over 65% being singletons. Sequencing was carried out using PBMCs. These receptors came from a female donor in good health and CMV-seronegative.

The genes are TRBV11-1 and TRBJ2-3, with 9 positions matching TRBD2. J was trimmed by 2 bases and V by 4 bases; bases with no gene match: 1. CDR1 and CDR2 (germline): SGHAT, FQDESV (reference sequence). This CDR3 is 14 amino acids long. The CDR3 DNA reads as TGTGCCAGCAGCTGGACTAGCGCCACAGATACGCAGTATTTT. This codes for CASSWTSATDTQYF.

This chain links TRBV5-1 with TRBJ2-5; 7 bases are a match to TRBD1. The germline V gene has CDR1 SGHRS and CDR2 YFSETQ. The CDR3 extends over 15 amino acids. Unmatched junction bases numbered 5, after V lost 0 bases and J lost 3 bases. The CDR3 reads CASSLDGTAEETQYF. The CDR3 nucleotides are TGCGCCAGCAGCTTGGATGGGACAGCAGAAGAGACCCAGTACTTC.

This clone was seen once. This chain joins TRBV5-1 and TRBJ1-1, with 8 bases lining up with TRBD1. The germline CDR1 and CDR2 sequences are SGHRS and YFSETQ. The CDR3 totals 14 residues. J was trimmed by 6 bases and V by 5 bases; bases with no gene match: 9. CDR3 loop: CASRKDRGKAEAFF. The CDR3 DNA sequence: TGCGCCAGCAGAAAAGACAGGGGTAAGGCTGAAGCTTTCTTT.

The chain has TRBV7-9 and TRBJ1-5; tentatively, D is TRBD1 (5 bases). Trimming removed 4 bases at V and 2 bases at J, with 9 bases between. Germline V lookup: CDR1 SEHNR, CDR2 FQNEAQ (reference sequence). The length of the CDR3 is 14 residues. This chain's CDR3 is CASSSGNGNQPQHF. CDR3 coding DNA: TGTGCCAGCAGCTCAGGGAATGGCAATCAGCCCCAGCATTTT.

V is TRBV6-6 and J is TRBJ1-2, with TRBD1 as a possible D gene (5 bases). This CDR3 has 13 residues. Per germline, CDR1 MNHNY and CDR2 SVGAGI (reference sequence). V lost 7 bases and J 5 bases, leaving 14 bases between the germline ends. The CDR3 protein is CASTLPRGYGYTF. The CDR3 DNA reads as TGTGCCAGCACCTTACCACGGGGGTATGGCTACACCTTC.

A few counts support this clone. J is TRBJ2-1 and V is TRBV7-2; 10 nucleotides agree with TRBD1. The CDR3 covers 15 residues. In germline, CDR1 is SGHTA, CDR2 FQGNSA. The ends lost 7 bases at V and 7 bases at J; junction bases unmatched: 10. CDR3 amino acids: CASNFRQGAPNEQFF. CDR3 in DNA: TGTGCCAGCAACTTCCGACAGGGGGCACCGAATGAGCAGTTCTTC.

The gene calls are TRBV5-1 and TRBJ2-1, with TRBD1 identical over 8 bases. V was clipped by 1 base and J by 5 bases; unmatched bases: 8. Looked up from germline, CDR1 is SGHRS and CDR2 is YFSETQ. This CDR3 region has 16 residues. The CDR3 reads CASSLRTGYEDNEQFF. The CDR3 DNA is TGCGCCAGCAGCTTGAGGACAGGGTATGAGGACAATGAGCAGTTCTTC.